Here is one T cell receptor beta chain with its context. The data are from a study of siplizumab effects on memory and regulatory T cells. V lost 5 bases and J lost 5; bases outside the gene matches: 9. The CDR3 totals 16 residues. Germline V gene data show CDR1 as SGHVS and CDR2 as FQNEAQ. TCRdb keeps only in-frame clones here, not all; method: immunoSEQ multiplex PCR. The sample shows 95,000 to 130,000 clones, around 94% of them seen only once. The chain links TRBV7-8 to TRBJ2-5; 12 positions match TRBD2. The receptor was derived from a human donor in good health. The source material was non-Treg CD4+ T cells sorted from blood. CDR3 sequence (DNA): TGTGCCAGCAGCAACAGACTAGCGGGAGTTGGGGAGACCCAGTACTTC. It encodes CASSNRLAGVGETQYF.